This T cell receptor beta chain derives from a study of T-cell reconstitution after alpha-beta-depleted transplantation in children (dated by TCRdb to the mid-2010s). About the investigation overall: Using TCR repertoire profiling, the study followed T-cell immune reconstitution in a quantitative way in children after TCRalphabeta/CD19-depleted allogeneic hematopoietic cell transplantation.

This clonotype was seen ten or more times. It has no known antigen specificity. Base qualities are not provided; no much larger clone lies one nucleotide away. Receptors were amplified or captured by PCR. The run used an Illumina HiSeq 2500. Molecular barcoding was employed in the preparation of TCR libraries, with unique molecular identifiers being used to normalize TCRbeta repertoire quantification. The raw public reads went through TCRdb reprocessing: fastp at Q25, MiXCR clone calling, in-frame beta chains kept. Each CDR3 protein gets just one entry, which takes the most common genes and DNA from the rows behind it. The sample profile shows some 200,000 distinct CDR3 sequences; 9% to 10% of them were found once. The ten largest clones add up to around 5% of the sample. The material sequenced was PBMCs from the stem cell graft donor, taken from the stem cell graft. This receptor was taken from a human donor who donated a stem cell graft to a child with SCID.

The bases are TGTGCCAGCAGCGACATCAGGACACAAGAGACCCAGTACTTC. Its protein reads: CASSDIRTQETQYF. Recombination joined TRBV7-2 with TRBJ2-5; the D segment could be TRBD1, given 5 matching bases. V is reduced by 5 bases and J by 2 bases, leaving a spacing of 12 bases between them. Via the germline V gene, CDR1 is SGHTA and CDR2 FQGNSA. The CDR3 has 14 amino acids, counting the end cysteine and phenylalanine. The DNA shown is the 42-base CDR3, in frame from base 1.